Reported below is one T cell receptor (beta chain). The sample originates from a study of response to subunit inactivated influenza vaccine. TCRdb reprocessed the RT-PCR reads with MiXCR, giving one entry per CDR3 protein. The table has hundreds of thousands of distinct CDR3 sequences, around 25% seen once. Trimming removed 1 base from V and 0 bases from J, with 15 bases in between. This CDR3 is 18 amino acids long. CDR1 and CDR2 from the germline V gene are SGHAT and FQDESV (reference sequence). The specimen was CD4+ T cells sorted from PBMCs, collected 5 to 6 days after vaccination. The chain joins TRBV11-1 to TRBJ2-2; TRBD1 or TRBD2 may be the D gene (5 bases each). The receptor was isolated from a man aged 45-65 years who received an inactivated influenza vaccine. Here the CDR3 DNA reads TGTGCCAGCAGCTTAGGGGTTTCGAGAGGGGCGAACACCGGGGAGCTGTTTTTT. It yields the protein CASSLGVSRGANTGELFF. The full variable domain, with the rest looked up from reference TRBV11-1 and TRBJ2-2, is EAEVAQSPRYKITEKSQAVAFWCDPISGHATLYWYRQILGQGPELLVQFQDESVVDDSQLPKDRFSAERLKGVDSTLKIQPAELGDSAMYLCASSLGVSRGANTGELFFGEGSRLTVL.